A single sample is the source of the 30 T cell receptor beta chains below, sequenced in a study of regulatory T cells in long-lasting Graves disease. The time point is: persistent/refractory GD, antithyroid drugs over 5 years with positive TRAb. Researchers made the TCR library from RNA that was extracted from PBMCs. Arm-PCR of CDR3 regions and iRepertoire HTBI primers were the basis on which TCR beta libraries were built. Each CDR3 protein gets one entry after TCRdb re-called the multiplex PCR reads with MiXCR. The sample lists 500,000 to 700,000 distinct CDR3 sequences, around 30% occurring once. The material sequenced was peripheral blood mononuclear cells (PBMCs), taken when the disease was refractory, from a patient treated with antithyroid drugs. The receptors come from a female donor with Graves disease.

This chain connects TRBV30 to TRBJ1-1; D is uncertain. Looked up from germline, CDR1 is GTSNPN and CDR2 is SVGIG (reference sequence). The length of the CDR3 is 12 residues. Trimming took off 3 bases at V and 3 bases at J, with 8 bases between the two ends. This CDR3 is CAWRKSYTEAFF. The DNA of the CDR3 is TGTGCCTGGAGGAAGTCCTACACTGAAGCTTTCTTT.

This clonotype was picked up a small number of times. V is TRBV20-1 and J is TRBJ2-5; 10 bases match TRBD1. The CDR3 totals 15 residues. Per the germline V gene, CDR1 is DFQATT and CDR2 is SNEGSKA (reference sequence). After removal of 5 bases from V and 3 bases from J, the junction contained 9 bases not matched to a gene. The CDR3 bases are TGCAGTGCTCAGGAGGGACAGGGGTTAGAAGAGACCCAGTACTTC. It translates to CSAQEGQGLEETQYF.

The chain is built from TRBV4-2 and TRBJ1-5; 7 bases are shared with TRBD1. The CDR3 covers 16 residues. Trimming removed 0 bases from V and 7 bases from J; junction bases left unmatched: 9. Germline values: CDR1 LGHNA, CDR2 YNFKEQ. CDR3 sequence (DNA): TGTGCCAGCAGCCAAGACGACGGGACAGCCCCCCAGCCCCAGCATTTT. This gives the protein CASSQDDGTAPQPQHF.

This chain joins TRBV30 and TRBJ1-5; perhaps TRBD1 as D (6 bases). The ends were cut back, 0 bases at V and 3 bases at J, with 18 bases in the middle. The CDR3 length is 17 residues. Germline V gene data show CDR1 as GTSNPN and CDR2 as SVGIG (reference sequence). The CDR3 is CAWSVRVGRGDNQPQHF. For the CDR3, the DNA is TGTGCCTGGAGTGTACGAGTCGGCAGGGGTGACAATCAGCCCCAGCATTTT.

In this sample, this clonotype turned up a few times. This chain links TRBV20-1 with TRBJ2-5; D may correspond to TRBD1 or TRBD2 (5 bases each). The germline gives CDR1 DFQATT, CDR2 SNEGSKA (reference sequence). The CDR3 extends over 15 amino acids. Trimming took 3 bases from V and 4 from J, leaving 18 bases between them. The CDR3 sequence is CSASPLGETGETQYF. As DNA, the CDR3 is TGCAGTGCTAGCCCCTTGGGGGAGACGGGAGAGACCCAGTACTTC.

The genes are TRBV20-1 and TRBJ2-3, with unresolved D. The CDR3 contains 15 residues. The ends were cut back, 1 base at V and 1 base at J, with 12 bases in the middle. The germline gives CDR1 DFQATT, CDR2 SNEGSKA (reference sequence). DNA for the CDR3: TGCAGTGCTAGAGCAGCCGGCTATGGCACAGATACGCAGTATTTT. Residues: CSARAAGYGTDTQYF.

The chain joins TRBV4-2 to TRBJ2-6; maybe TRBD1 (5 bases). This CDR3 is built from 17 residues. V dropped 5 bases and J dropped 1 base, with 15 bases sitting between them. CDR1 LGHNA and CDR2 YNFKEQ come from the germline V gene. Here the CDR3 DNA reads TGTGCCAGCAGCTTGGTTCGCAGGGCGTCTGGGGCCAACGTCCTGACTTTC. It codes for CASSLVRRASGANVLTF.

A remark on this clonotype: A much larger clone differs from this one at a single base, so this may be a read error. This chain connects TRBV3-1 to TRBJ2-5; D is unclear. Germline loops: CDR1 LGHDT, CDR2 YNNKEL (reference sequence). There are 12 residues in the CDR3. The CDR3 sequence is CTSSQRLETQYF. CDR3 nucleotide sequence: TGTACCAGCAGCCAACGATTGGAGACCCAGTACTTC.

This chain links TRBV10-3 with TRBJ2-7; D ambiguous. The CDR3 spans 15 residues. V was cut by 5 bases and J by 3 bases, with 17 bases left in between. CDR1 is ENHRY and CDR2 is SYGVKD in the germline V gene. The CDR3 DNA reads TGTGCCATCAGTAACAGTGGTACAGCCAACTACGAGCAGTACTTC. This encodes CAISNSGTANYEQYF.

The V and J genes are TRBV9 and TRBJ1-1; D is perhaps TRBD1 (6 bases). CDR3 length equals 15 residues. Germline V gene lookup returns CDR1 SGDLS and CDR2 YYNGEE. Trimming took off 0 bases at V and 3 bases at J, with 12 bases between the two ends. The CDR3 loop reads CASSVEAGVDTEAFF. CDR3 DNA sequence: TGTGCCAGCAGCGTAGAGGCAGGGGTGGACACTGAAGCTTTCTTT.

The sample holds many counts of this clonotype. The chain combines TRBV28 with TRBJ2-2, with TRBD2 matching over 8 bases. CDR1 is MDHEN, CDR2 SYDVKM, per germline. The CDR3 extends over 15 amino acids. The junction had 5 bases not matched to a gene; V was cut back by 4 bases and J by 4 bases. CDR3 residues: CASSSVAGPTGELFF. For the CDR3, the DNA is TGTGCCAGCAGTTCAGTAGCGGGACCCACCGGGGAGCTGTTTTTT.

On this clonotype: A much larger clone differs from this one at a single base, so this may be a read error. This chain connects TRBV2 to TRBJ1-2, with D tentatively TRBD1 (6 bases). Per germline, CDR1 SNHLY and CDR2 FYNNEI. The CDR3 spans 14 residues. The CDR3 DNA follows: TGTGCCGGCAGTCCCCCAGGGGAACGCTATGGCTACACCTTC. Its protein is CAGSPPGERYGYTF. Drawing the rest from reference TRBV2 and TRBJ1-2, the complete variable domain is EPEVTQTPSHQVTQMGQEVILRCVPISNHLYFYWYRQILGQKVEFLVSFYNNEISEKSEIFDDQFSVERPDGSNFTLKIRSTKLEDSAMYFCAGSPPGERYGYTFGSGTRLTVV.

The sample holds many counts of this clonotype. V is TRBV28 and J is TRBJ2-7; TRBD2 is a possible D gene (5 bases). From germline, CDR1 is MDHEN and CDR2 SYDVKM. The CDR3 runs 12 residues. V was shortened by 7 bases and J by 3 bases, with 10 bases between the two germline ends. CDR3 residues: CASTGNVYEQYF. In DNA, the CDR3 is TGTGCCAGCACCGGGAACGTCTACGAGCAGTACTTC.

This clonotype was found many times. V is TRBV11-2 and J is TRBJ1-6; D gene unclear. This CDR3 is 16 amino acids long. Germline CDR1 SGHAT, CDR2 FQNNGV. Trimming removed 2 bases from V and 0 bases from J, with 8 bases in between. The chain's CDR3 is CASSLHQSSYNSPLHF. As DNA, the CDR3 is TGTGCCAGCAGCTTACATCAGAGCTCCTATAATTCACCCCTCCACTTT.

This sequence joins TRBV3-1 and TRBJ2-7; D call uncertain. The CDR3 runs to 13 residues. CDR1 and CDR2 from the germline V gene are LGHDT and YNNKEL (reference sequence). The ends were cut back, 0 bases at V and 3 bases at J, with 6 bases in the middle. The CDR3 DNA reads as TGTGCCAGCAGCCAAGAAGACCTCTACGAGCAGTACTTC. It is translated as CASSQEDLYEQYF.

This clonotype occurred many times. V is TRBV27 and J is TRBJ2-5; D is unclear. Trimming shortened V by 2 bases and J by 1 base, and 8 bases separated the two germline ends. CDR1 and CDR2 from the germline V gene are MNHEY and SMNVEV (reference sequence). CDR3 length equals 14 residues. CDR3 sequence reads: CASSLTTLQETQYF. The CDR3, as DNA: TGTGCCAGCAGTTTAACTACACTCCAAGAGACCCAGTACTTC.

CDR3 sequence (DNA): TGTGCCAGTAGTATTGGAGGGGTAAGCAATCAGCCCCAGCATTTT. Its protein product is CASSIGGVSNQPQHF. The gene calls are TRBV19 and TRBJ1-5; D is possibly TRBD1 (5 bases). This CDR3 has 15 amino acids. The germline gives CDR1 LNHDA, CDR2 SQIVND (reference sequence). Trimming left V 3 bases short and J 1 base short, with 10 bases between.

The V gene is TRBV7-2, the J gene TRBJ2-1; 8 nucleotides agree with TRBD2. The CDR3 contains 17 residues. Germline V gives CDR1 SGHTA, CDR2 FQGNSA. The trim removed 3 bases at V and 7 bases at J, leaving 14 bases unmatched. The CDR3 DNA follows: TGTGCCAGCAGCTTTATGTCGGGAGGGGGAATGTTGAATGAGCAGTTCTTC. It translates to CASSFMSGGGMLNEQFF.

This clonotype occurred a few times. The chain uses TRBV12-3 or TRBV12-4 and TRBJ2-7; D is possibly TRBD1 (6 bases). CDR3 size: 15 residues. Trimming left V 6 bases short and J 3 bases short, with 18 bases between. CDR3 residues: CASSATRDIRYEQYF. CDR3 bases: TGTGCCAGCAGCGCAACCCGGGACATCCGCTACGAGCAGTACTTC.

This clonotype was counted between two and nine times. The chain employs TRBV19 and TRBJ2-2; D call uncertain. The CDR3 totals 14 residues. V was cut by 7 bases and J by 1 base, with 10 bases left in between. Germline V gene sequence: CDR1 LNHDA, CDR2 SQIVND (reference sequence). CDR3 loop: CASTPAGNTGELFF. CDR3 nucleotides: TGTGCCAGTACGCCGGCAGGGAACACCGGGGAGCTGTTTTTT.

For this clonotype: This sequence may be a read error, since a much larger clone differs from it by one base. The CDR3, as DNA: TGTGCCAGCAGCCAAGAAAGGAACCGGGGAGAGACCCAGCACTTC. The encoded protein is CASSQERNRGETQHF. V usage is TRBV3-1 and J usage is TRBJ2-5, with a possible D match to TRBD2 (5 bases). Germline-derived CDR1 and CDR2 are LGHDT and YNNKEL (reference sequence). This CDR3 contains 15 residues.

The sample holds a few counts of this clonotype. CDR3 nucleotides: TGCAGTGCTAGTGGCGGGATCCCGAACACCGGGGAGCTGTTTTTT. Translated, it gives CSASGGIPNTGELFF. The chain uses TRBV20-1 and TRBJ2-2; D might be TRBD2 (6 bases). CDR3 length: 15 amino acids. CDR1 DFQATT and CDR2 SNEGSKA come from the germline V gene (reference sequence). V was clipped by 3 bases and J by 0 bases, with 11 bases between them.

This clonotype has a count of ten or more. The V gene is TRBV6-1, the J gene TRBJ1-2; 8 nucleotides align to TRBD1. The germline gives CDR1 MNHNS, CDR2 SASEGT. This CDR3 has 12 residues. The V and J ends lost 6 bases and 8 bases, in that order; junction bases with no gene match: 5. The CDR3 sequence is CASRLQGAGYTF. In DNA form, the CDR3 reads TGTGCCAGCAGACTTCAGGGGGCCGGCTACACCTTC.

The V gene is TRBV2, the J gene TRBJ2-7; D remains ambiguous. V was trimmed by 6 bases and J by 4 bases, leaving 13 bases between them. This CDR3 is built from 13 residues. Germline values: CDR1 SNHLY, CDR2 FYNNEI. Here the CDR3 reads CASRVNALYEQYF. The CDR3 bases are TGTGCCAGCAGAGTTAATGCTTTGTACGAGCAGTACTTC.

CDR3 amino acids: CASSYRGGRGQETQYF. CDR3 nucleotides: TGTGCCAGCAGCTACCGAGGGGGGCGCGGCCAAGAGACCCAGTACTTC. The chain employs TRBV6-5 and TRBJ2-5; tentatively, D is TRBD1 or TRBD2 (6 bases each). The V gene's germline CDR1 is MNHEY and CDR2 SVGAGI. The CDR3 runs 16 residues. Trimming stripped 6 bases from V and 1 base from J, with 18 bases between.

The J gene is TRBJ2-5, the V gene TRBV12-3 or TRBV12-4; D not resolved. The CDR3 runs to 14 residues. The V and J ends lost 5 bases and 2 bases respectively, with 12 bases between them. CDR3 region: CASSRWPWQETQYF. CDR3 in DNA: TGTGCCAGCAGTCGATGGCCATGGCAAGAGACCCAGTACTTC.

This clonotype was seen a handful of times. Written as DNA, the CDR3 is TGTGCCAGCAGCTCACCAGGGTATCCTGAAGCTTTCTTT. Translating it yields CASSSPGYPEAFF. The genes are TRBV7-2 and TRBJ1-1, with D possibly matching TRBD1 (5 bases). The germline CDR1 and CDR2 sequences are SGHTA and FQGNSA. The CDR3 is made up of 13 amino acids. The V and J ends lost 4 bases and 6 bases respectively, with 12 bases between them.

The table lists this clonotype with a few counts. J is TRBJ1-5 and V is TRBV12-3 or TRBV12-4, with TRBD1 identical over 9 bases. The CDR3 sequence is 11 residues long. J gave up 16 bases and V 1 base, and 2 bases lay outside the gene matches. In DNA, the CDR3 is TGTGCCAGCAGTTTAGGGGACAGGGTTCATTTT. Translated: CASSLGDRVHF.

The chain joins TRBV6-1 to TRBJ1-2; D remains unclear. V was clipped by 2 bases and J by 2 bases, with 15 bases between them. Per the germline V gene, CDR1 is MNHNS and CDR2 is SASEGT. The CDR3 is 16 residues long. The CDR3 here is CASSEKSGLRNYGYTF. Written as DNA, the CDR3 is TGTGCCAGCAGTGAAAAATCAGGTTTAAGAAACTATGGCTACACCTTC.

J is TRBJ1-5 and V is TRBV5-6; 8 bases fit TRBD1. The V gene end was trimmed by 4 bases and the J gene end by 4 bases; junction bases not matched to a gene: 4. The CDR3 runs 14 residues. The germline V gene encodes CDR1 SGHDT and CDR2 YYEEEE. The DNA for the CDR3 is TGTGCCAGCAGCAAACAGGGGGTTAATCAGCCCCAGCATTTT. Its translation: CASSKQGVNQPQHF.